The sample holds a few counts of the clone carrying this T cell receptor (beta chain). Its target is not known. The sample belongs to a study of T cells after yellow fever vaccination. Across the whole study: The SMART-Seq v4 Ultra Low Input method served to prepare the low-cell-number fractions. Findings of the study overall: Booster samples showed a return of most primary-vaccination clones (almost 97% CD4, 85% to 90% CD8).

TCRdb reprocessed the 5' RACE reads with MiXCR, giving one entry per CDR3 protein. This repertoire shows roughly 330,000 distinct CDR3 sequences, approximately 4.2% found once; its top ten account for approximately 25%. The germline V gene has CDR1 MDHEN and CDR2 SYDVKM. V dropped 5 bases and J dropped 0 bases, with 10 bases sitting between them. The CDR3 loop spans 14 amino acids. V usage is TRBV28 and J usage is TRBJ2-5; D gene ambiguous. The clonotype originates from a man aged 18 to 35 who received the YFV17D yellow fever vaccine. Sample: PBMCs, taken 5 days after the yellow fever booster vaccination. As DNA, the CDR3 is TGTGCCAGCAGTCTCGACCAGTACCAAGAGACCCAGTACTTC. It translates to CASSLDQYQETQYF.